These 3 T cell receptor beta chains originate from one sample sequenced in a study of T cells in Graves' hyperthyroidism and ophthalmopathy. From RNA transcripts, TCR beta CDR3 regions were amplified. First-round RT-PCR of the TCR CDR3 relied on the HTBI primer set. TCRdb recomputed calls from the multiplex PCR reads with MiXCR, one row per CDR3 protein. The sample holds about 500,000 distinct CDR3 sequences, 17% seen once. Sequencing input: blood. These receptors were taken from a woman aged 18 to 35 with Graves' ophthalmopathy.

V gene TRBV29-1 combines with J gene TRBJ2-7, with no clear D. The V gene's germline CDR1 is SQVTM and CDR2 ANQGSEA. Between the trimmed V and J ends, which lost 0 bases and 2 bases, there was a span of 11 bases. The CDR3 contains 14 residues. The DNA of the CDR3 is TGCAGCGTTGAAGATCAAGCTGGACCCTACGAGCAGTACTTC. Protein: CSVEDQAGPYEQYF.

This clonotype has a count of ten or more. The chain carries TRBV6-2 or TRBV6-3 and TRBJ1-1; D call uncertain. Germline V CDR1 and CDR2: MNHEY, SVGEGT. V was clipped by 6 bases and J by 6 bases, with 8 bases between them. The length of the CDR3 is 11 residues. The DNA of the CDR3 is TGTGCCAGCAGCATTTCTTCTGAAGCTTTCTTT. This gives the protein CASSISSEAFF.

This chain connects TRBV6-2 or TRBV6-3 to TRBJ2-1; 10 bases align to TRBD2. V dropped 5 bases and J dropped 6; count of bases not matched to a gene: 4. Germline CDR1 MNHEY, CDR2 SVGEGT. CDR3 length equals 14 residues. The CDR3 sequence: CASSLAGDANEQFF. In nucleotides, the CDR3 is TGTGCCAGCAGTCTAGCGGGAGATGCCAATGAGCAGTTCTTC.